This T cell receptor beta chain was identified during a study of technical replicates of blood from a few donors. Regarding this clone: At one end the junction does not follow the germline gene, possibly because of a read error.

TCRdb keeps only in-frame clones here, not all; method: immunoSEQ multiplex PCR. Of around 16,000 clones in the sample, about 89% were seen once. Germline lookup yields CDR1 SGHAT and CDR2 FQNNGV. The CDR3 runs to 13 residues. The sequence derives from a human donor in good health. The V and J genes are TRBV11-2 and TRBJ1-1; D gene unclear. Sequenced sample: PBMCs. The CDR3: CASSPRLNAEAFF. CDR3 DNA: TGTGCCAGCAGCCCCAGACTGAACGCTGAAGCTTTCTTT.